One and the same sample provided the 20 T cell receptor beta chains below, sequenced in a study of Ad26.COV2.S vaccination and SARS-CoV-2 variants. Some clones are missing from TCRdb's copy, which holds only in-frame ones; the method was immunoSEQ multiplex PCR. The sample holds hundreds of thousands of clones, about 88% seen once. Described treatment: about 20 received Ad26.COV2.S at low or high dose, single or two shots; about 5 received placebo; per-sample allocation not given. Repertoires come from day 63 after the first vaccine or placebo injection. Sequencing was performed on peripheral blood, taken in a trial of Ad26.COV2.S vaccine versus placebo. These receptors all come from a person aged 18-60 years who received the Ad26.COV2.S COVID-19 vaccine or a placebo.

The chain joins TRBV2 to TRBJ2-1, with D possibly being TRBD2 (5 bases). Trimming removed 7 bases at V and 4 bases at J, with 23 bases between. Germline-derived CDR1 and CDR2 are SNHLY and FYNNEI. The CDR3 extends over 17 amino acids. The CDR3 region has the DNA TGTGCCAGCACTTCGGACTGGGCCCTTGGGGATTACAATGAGCAGTTCTTC. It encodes CASTSDWALGDYNEQFF.

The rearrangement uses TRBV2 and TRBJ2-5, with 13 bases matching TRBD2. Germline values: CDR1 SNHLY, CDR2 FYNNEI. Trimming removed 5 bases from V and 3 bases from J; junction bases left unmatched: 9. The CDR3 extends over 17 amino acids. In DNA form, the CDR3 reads TGTGCCAGCAGTTGGGGAACTAGCGGGAGGGCCAAAGAGACCCAGTACTTC. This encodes CASSWGTSGRAKETQYF.

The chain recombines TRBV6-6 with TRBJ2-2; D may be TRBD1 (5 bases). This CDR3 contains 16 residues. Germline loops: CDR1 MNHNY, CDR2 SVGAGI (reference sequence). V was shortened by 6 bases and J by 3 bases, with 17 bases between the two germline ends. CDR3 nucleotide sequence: TGTGCCAGCAGCCCGGCAGGGTACACGGACACCGGGGAGCTGTTTTTT. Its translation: CASSPAGYTDTGELFF.

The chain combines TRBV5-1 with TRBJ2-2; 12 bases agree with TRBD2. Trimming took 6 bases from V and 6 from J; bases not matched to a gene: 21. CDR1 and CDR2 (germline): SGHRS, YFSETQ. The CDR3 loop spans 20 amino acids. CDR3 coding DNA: TGCGCCAGCATCCCGGCACAGACTAGCGGGGGTCCCCTCGGGGCCGGGGAGCTGTTTTTT. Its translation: CASIPAQTSGGPLGAGELFF.

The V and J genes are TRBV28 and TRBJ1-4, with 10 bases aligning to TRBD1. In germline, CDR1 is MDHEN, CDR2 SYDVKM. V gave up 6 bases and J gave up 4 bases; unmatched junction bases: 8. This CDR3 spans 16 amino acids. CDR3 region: CASSETGGRNNEKLFF. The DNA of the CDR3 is TGTGCCAGCAGCGAGACAGGGGGCAGGAATAATGAAAAACTGTTTTTT.

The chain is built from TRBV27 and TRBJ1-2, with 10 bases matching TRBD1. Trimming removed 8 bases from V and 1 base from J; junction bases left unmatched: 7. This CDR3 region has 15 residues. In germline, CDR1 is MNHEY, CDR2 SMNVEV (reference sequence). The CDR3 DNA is TGTGCCAGCTCGAAAGGGACAGGGGATAACTATGGCTACACCTTC. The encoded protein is CASSKGTGDNYGYTF.

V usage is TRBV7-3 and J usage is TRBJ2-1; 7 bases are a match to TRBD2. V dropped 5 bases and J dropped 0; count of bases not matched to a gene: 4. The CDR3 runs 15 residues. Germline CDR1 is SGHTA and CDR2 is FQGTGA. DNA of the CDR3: TGTGCCAGCAGCGACAGCGGGGTCTCCTACAATGAGCAGTTCTTC. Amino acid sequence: CASSDSGVSYNEQFF.

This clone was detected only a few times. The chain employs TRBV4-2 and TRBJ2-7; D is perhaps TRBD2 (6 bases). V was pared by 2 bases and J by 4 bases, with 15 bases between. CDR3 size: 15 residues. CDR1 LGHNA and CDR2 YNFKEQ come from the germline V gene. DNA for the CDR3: TGTGCCAGCAGCCAAAAGGGAGGCTTATCTTACGAGCAGTACTTC. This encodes CASSQKGGLSYEQYF.

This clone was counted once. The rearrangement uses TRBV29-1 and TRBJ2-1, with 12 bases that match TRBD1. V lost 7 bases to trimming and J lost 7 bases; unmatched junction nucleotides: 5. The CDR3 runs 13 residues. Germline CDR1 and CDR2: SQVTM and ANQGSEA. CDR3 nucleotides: TGCAGCGCAGAGGGACAGGGGGCGAATGAGCAGTTCTTC. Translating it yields CSAEGQGANEQFF.

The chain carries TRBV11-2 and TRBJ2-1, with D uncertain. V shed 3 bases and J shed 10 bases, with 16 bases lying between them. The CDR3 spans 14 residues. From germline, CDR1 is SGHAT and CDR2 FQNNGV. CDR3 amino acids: CASSLPYPTEEQFF. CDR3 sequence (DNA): TGTGCCAGCAGCTTGCCCTACCCTACGGAGGAGCAGTTCTTC.

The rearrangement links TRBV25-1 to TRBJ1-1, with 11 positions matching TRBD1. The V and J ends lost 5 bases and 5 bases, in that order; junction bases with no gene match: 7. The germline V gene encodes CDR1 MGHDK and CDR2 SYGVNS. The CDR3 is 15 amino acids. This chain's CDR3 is CASSPGQGVRTEAFF. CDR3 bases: TGTGCCAGCAGTCCGGGACAGGGGGTACGAACTGAAGCTTTCTTT.

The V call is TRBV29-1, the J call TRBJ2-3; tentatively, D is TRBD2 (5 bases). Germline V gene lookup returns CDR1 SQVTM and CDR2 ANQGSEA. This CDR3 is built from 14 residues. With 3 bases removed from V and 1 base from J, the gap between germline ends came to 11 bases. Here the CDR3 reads CSVDVAGGTDTQYF. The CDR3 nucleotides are TGCAGCGTTGATGTTGCCGGGGGCACAGATACGCAGTATTTT.

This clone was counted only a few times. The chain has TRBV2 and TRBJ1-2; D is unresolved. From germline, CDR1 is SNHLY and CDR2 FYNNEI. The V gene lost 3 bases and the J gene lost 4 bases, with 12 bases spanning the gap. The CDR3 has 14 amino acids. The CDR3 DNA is TGTGCCAGCAGTGAGTTGGCAGGCCCCTATGGCTACACCTTC. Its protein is CASSELAGPYGYTF.

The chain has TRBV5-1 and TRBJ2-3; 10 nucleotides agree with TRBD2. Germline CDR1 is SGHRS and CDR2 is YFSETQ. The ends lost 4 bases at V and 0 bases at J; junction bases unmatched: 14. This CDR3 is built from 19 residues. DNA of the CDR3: TGCGCCAGCAGCAGCGGACTAGCGGCCCTTTCTACTAGCACAGATACGCAGTATTTT. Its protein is CASSSGLAALSTSTDTQYF.

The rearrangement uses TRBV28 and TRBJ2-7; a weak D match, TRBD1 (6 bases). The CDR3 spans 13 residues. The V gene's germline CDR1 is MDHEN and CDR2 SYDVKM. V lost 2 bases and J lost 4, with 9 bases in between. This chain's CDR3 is CASSLTGTYEQYV. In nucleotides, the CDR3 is TGTGCCAGCAGTTTAACAGGGACGTACGAGCAGTACGTC.

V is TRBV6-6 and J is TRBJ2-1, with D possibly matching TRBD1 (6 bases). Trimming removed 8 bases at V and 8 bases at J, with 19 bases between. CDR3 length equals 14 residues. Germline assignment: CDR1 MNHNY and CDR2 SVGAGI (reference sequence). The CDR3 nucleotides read TGTGCCAGCGTGCCCCTAGGGCAGGGGTATGAGCAGTTCTTC. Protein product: CASVPLGQGYEQFF.

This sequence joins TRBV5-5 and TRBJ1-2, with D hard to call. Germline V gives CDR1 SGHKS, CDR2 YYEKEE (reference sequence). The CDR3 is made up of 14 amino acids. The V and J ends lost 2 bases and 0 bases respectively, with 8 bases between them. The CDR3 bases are TGTGCCAGCAGCTTCGTGCCTTCTAACTATGGCTACACCTTC. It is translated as CASSFVPSNYGYTF.

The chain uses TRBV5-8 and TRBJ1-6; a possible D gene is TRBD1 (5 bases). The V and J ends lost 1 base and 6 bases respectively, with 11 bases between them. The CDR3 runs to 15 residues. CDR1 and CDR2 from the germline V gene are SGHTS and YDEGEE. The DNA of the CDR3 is TGTGCCAGCAGCTTGCGGGGGTACGGTAATTCACCCCTCCACTTT. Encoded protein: CASSLRGYGNSPLHF.

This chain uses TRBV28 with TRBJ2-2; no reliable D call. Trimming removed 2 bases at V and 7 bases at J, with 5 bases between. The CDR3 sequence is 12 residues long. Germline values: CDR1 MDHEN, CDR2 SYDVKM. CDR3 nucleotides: TGTGCCAGCAGTTTAGTCTTCGGGGAGCTGTTTTTT. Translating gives CASSLVFGELFF.

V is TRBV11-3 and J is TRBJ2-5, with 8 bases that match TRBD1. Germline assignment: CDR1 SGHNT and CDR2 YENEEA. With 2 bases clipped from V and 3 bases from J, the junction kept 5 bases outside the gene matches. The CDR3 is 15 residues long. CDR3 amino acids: CASSLPPDREETQYF. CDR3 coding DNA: TGTGCCAGCAGCTTACCGCCGGACAGGGAAGAGACCCAGTACTTC.